The rows below give T cell receptor beta chains drawn from one sample of a study of a mutant IDH1 vaccine in newly diagnosed glioma. Their recognized antigens are unknown. Sequencing was performed with immunoSEQ multiplex PCR; in TCRdb, only in-frame clones are kept and a portion is missing. Of 56,000 or so clones in the sample, more than 70% are singletons; the top ten hold around 2%. Material: PBMCs, obtained from a glioma patient whose treatment included an IDH1 peptide vaccine. These receptors originate from a woman aged 40 to 49 with glioma. Both conserved end residues are part of each CDR3. The order of the fields is clone size, D gene, J gene, V gene, CDR3 protein, CDR3 DNA. A D gene is named only where the DNA matches it firmly. Size is stated for part of the rows, as once, few or many counts, or as a class when the clone is expanded.

NA	NA	TRBJ1-3	TRBV5-1	CASSLRSSGNTIYF	TGCGCCAGCAGCTTAAGGAGCTCTGGAAACACCATATATTTT
NA	NA	TRBJ2-3	TRBV5-4	CASSFDGGTDTQYF	TGTGCCAGCAGCTTTGACGGGGGCACAGATACGCAGTATTTT
NA	NA	TRBJ1-4	TRBV2	CASRGAGEKLFF	TGTGCCAGCAGGGGGGCTGGTGAAAAACTGTTTTTT
NA	NA	TRBJ1-1	TRBV2	CASSEAGLNTEAFF	TGTGCCAGCAGTGAGGCAGGCCTGAACACTGAAGCTTTCTTT
NA	NA	TRBJ1-1	TRBV27	CASSPMEGGNTEAFF	TGTGCCAGCAGTCCTATGGAGGGAGGGAACACTGAAGCTTTCTTT
NA	TRBD1	TRBJ1-5	TRBV4-1	CASSQEPGQYSNQPQHF	TGCGCCAGCAGCCAAGAGCCGGGACAGTATAGCAATCAGCCCCAGCATTTT
NA	NA	TRBJ1-1	TRBV7-9	CASSSRKMNTEAFF	TGTGCCAGCAGCTCCAGAAAAATGAACACTGAAGCTTTCTTT
once	NA	TRBJ2-3	TRBV5-1	CASSLIRGTDTQYF	TGCGCCAGCAGCTTGATAAGGGGTACAGATACGCAGTATTTT
NA	NA	TRBJ1-5	TRBV27	CASSPGVGYNQPQHF	TGTGCCAGCAGCCCAGGGGTGGGTTACAATCAGCCCCAGCATTTT
NA	NA	TRBJ1-1	TRBV10-2	CASSAGSMNTEAFF	TGCGCCAGCAGTGCAGGCAGCATGAACACTGAAGCTTTCTTT
once	TRBD1	TRBJ1-2	TRBV7-2	CASSINRQGGGYTF	TGTGCCAGCAGCATAAATAGACAGGGAGGTGGCTACACCTTC
NA	TRBD1	TRBJ2-4	TRBV30	CAWSSGGEGNIQYF	TGTGCCTGGAGTTCAGGGGGCGAAGGAAACATTCAGTACTTC
NA	NA	TRBJ1-5	TRBV14	CASSQYGVNQPQHF	TGTGCCAGCAGCCAATACGGGGTCAATCAGCCCCAGCATTTT
NA	NA	TRBJ1-2	TRBV6-5	CASLGTSNYGYTF	TGTGCCAGTCTCGGGACCTCTAACTATGGCTACACCTTC
NA	NA	TRBJ2-4	TRBV13	CASSSTPSARGSGNIQYF	TGTGCCAGCAGCTCCACGCCCAGCGCCCGTGGATCTGGGAACATTCAGTACTTC
NA	NA	TRBJ2-3	TRBV4-1	CASSQGNTDTQYF	TGCGCCAGCAGCCAAGGGAATACAGATACGCAGTATTTT
NA	NA	TRBJ2-1	TRBV4-3	CASSQDGQDQNEQFF	TGCGCCAGCAGCCAAGATGGGCAGGACCAAAATGAGCAGTTCTTC
NA	NA	TRBJ2-2	TRBV9	CASSVALQGRDTGELFF	TGTGCCAGCAGCGTAGCCCTACAGGGGAGGGACACCGGGGAGCTGTTTTTT
NA	NA	TRBJ2-1	TRBV9	CASSLLGAPSYNEQFF	TGTGCCAGCAGCCTTCTGGGGGCTCCCTCCTACAATGAGCAGTTCTTC
once	NA	TRBJ2-1	TRBV6-6	CASSYRVDEQFF	TGTGCCAGCAGTTACCGGGTCGATGAGCAGTTCTTC
NA	NA	TRBJ1-5	TRBV27	CASSLAGDMEPQHF	TGTGCCAGCAGTTTAGCCGGCGATATGGAGCCCCAGCATTTT
NA	NA	TRBJ1-1	TRBV6-6	CASSWNRAADTEAFF	TGTGCCAGCAGTTGGAACAGGGCTGCGGACACTGAAGCTTTCTTT
NA	TRBD1	TRBJ1-5	TRBV19	CATSTGTGQGQPQHF	TGTGCCACTTCGACAGGGACAGGCCAGGGTCAGCCCCAGCATTTT
NA	TRBD1	TRBJ1-4	TRBV9	CASSVDPTGGLNEKLFF	TGTGCCAGCAGCGTAGATCCGACAGGGGGCCTGAATGAAAAACTGTTTTTT
NA	NA	TRBJ1-5	TRBV2	CASRTGAYSNQPQHF	TGTGCCAGCAGAACAGGAGCTTATAGCAATCAGCCCCAGCATTTT
once	TRBD2	TRBJ2-7	TRBV5-1	CASSGRLAGGPVHEQYF	TGCGCCAGCAGCGGCAGACTAGCGGGGGGGCCAGTCCACGAGCAGTACTTC
few	TRBD1	TRBJ1-1	TRBV5-1	CASSSGQANTEAFF	TGCGCCAGCAGCTCTGGACAGGCGAACACTGAAGCTTTCTTT
NA	NA	TRBJ1-6	TRBV7-9	CASSHGRDNSPLHF	TGTGCCAGCAGTCACGGCAGGGATAATTCACCCCTCCACTTT
NA	NA	TRBJ1-2	TRBV30	CAWSPLRGYTF	TGTGCCTGGAGTCCCCTGCGGGGCTACACCTTC
few	NA	TRBJ1-1	TRBV6-5	CASSFTRGGTEAFF	TGTGCCAGCAGCTTCACTCGGGGGGGGACTGAAGCTTTCTTT
once	NA	TRBJ2-5	TRBV2	CAPGPEVGETQYF	TGTGCCCCCGGTCCAGAAGTTGGGGAGACCCAGTACTTC
NA	TRBD1	TRBJ2-5	TRBV5-5	CASSLGVDRVGETQYF	TGTGCCAGCAGCTTGGGAGTGGACAGGGTAGGGGAGACCCAGTACTTC